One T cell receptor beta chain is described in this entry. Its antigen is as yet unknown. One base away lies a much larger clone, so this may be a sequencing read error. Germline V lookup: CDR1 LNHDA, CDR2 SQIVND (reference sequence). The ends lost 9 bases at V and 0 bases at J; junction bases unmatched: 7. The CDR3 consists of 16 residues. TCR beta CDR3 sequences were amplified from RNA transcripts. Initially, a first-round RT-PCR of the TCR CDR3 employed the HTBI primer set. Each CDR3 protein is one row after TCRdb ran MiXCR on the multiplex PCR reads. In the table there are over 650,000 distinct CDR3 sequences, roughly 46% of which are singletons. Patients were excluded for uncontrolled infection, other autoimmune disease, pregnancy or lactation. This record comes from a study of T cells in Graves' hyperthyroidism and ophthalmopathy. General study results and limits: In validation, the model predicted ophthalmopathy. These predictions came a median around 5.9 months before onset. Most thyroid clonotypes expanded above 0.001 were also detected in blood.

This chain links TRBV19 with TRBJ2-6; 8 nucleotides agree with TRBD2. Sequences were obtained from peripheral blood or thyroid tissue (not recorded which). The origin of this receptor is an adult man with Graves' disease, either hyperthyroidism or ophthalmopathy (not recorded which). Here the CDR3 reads CASRAGTSSGANVLTF. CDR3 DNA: TGTGCCAGCAGGGCCGGGACTAGCTCTGGGGCCAACGTCCTGACTTTC.